This T cell receptor (beta chain) was recorded in a study of shared clonotypes between healthy human individuals. The repertoire was sequenced with immunoSEQ multiplex PCR; TCRdb's copy has only in-frame clones and lacks some. The sample includes 2 million to 2.5 million clones, over 90% of them seen just once. Germline V gene lookup returns CDR1 KGHSH and CDR2 LQKENI. The V gene lost 6 bases and the J gene lost 7 bases, with 18 bases spanning the gap. This CDR3 is 15 amino acids long. The receptor's source is a man younger than 35 in good health. Some clones in this sample may be carry-over from other donors' samples. The sample taken for sequencing was naive CD4+ T cells from PBMCs. The sample's subset: CD45RA+ positively selected. The chain uses TRBV18 and TRBJ2-2, with D unclear. The CDR3 reads CASSPQTGPVGELFF. As DNA, the CDR3 is TGTGCCAGCTCGCCTCAGACCGGGCCGGTCGGGGAGCTGTTTTTT.